Detailed here is one T cell receptor (beta chain). This receptor's antigen is unknown. Base quality data are lacking; no much larger clone is found one base away. Library method: the immunoSEQ multiplex PCR assay. This immuneACCESS table, as held by TCRdb, lists in-frame sequences with V and J called but not all clones. Of the missing ones, under half trace to an unresolved V gene in checked studies; the others have no known cause. This sample has about 55,000 clones in its table, and approximately 86% of those were observed once. The top ten constitute about 3.8% of the sample. These data are taken from a study of control samples from healthy donors and cancer patients (dated by TCRdb to 2020 to 2021). Inclusive of the bounding cysteine and phenylalanine, the CDR3 is 13 residues long. Here the CDR3 DNA is all that survives: 39 bases in frame from base 1. CDR1 and CDR2 are drawn from the germline V gene: MDHEN, SYDVKM. V is reduced by 6 bases and J by 9 bases, leaving a spacing of 12 bases between them.

Rearrangement joined TRBV28 to TRBJ1-6, with the D gene not confidently named. The sequence was obtained from a man aged 50 to 59 in good health. Sequencing was carried out using blood. CDR3 reads: CASRKRPTSPLHF. In nucleotides, the sequence is TGTGCCAGCAGGAAGCGACCGACTTCACCCCTCCACTTT.